These T cell receptor beta chains were read from a single sample in a study of T-cell memory formation after mild COVID-19. From the 5' RACE reads, TCRdb called clonotypes with MiXCR, one entry per CDR3 protein. The sample contains 150,000 to 200,000 distinct CDR3 sequences, approximately 15% of which appear only once. Sequenced material: PBMCs or a T cell subset sorted from them (not recorded which). The receptors come from an adult woman who had mild COVID-19 (a few samples of this study predate the infection). Cell type and time point are not known. CDR3s include the opening cysteine and the closing phenylalanine or tryptophan. A D gene is named only where the DNA matches it firmly. Where a row states a size, it is once, few, many or the class of an expanded clone; other rows omit it.

>TRBD2|TRBV18|NA|TRBJ2-1
CASSPQRGGGNEQFF
TGTGCCAGCTCACCACAGCGGGGTGGGGGCAATGAGCAGTTCTTC
>TRBD2|TRBV28|few|TRBJ2-3
CASSRRNSGRTDTQYF
TGTGCCAGCAGTAGACGAAATAGCGGGCGCACAGATACGCAGTATTTT
>TRBD1|TRBV20-1|NA|TRBJ1-2
CSAGQGGTNYGYTF
TGCAGTGCCGGGCAGGGGGGCACTAACTATGGCTACACCTTC
>NA|TRBV6-4|few|TRBJ2-7
CASSKNERSYEQYF
TGTGCCAGCAGTAAAAATGAAAGGTCCTACGAGCAGTACTTC
>NA|TRBV7-2|few|TRBJ2-2
CASSPRPGTGELFF
TGTGCCAGCAGCCCCCGCCCCGGAACCGGGGAGCTGTTTTTT
>NA|TRBV6-5|few|TRBJ2-7
CASRAGGGGEQYF
TGTGCCAGCAGGGCCGGGGGAGGAGGCGAGCAGTACTTC
>TRBD1|TRBV5-4|many|TRBJ2-1
CASSSTGAYNEQFF
TGTGCCAGCAGCTCGACAGGGGCCTACAATGAGCAGTTCTTC
>NA|TRBV4-2|NA|TRBJ1-1
CASSREYMNTEAFF
TGTGCCAGCAGCCGAGAATACATGAACACTGAAGCTTTCTTT
>TRBD1|TRBV5-1|NA|TRBJ1-5
CASSAGGQINQPQHF
TGCGCCAGCAGCGCAGGGGGCCAGATAAATCAGCCCCAGCATTTT
>TRBD1|TRBV6-5|few|TRBJ2-7
CASSYEGQGSYEQYF
TGTGCCAGCAGTTACGAAGGACAGGGATCCTACGAGCAGTACTTC
>NA|TRBV24-1|few|TRBJ2-1
CATSDPDSSSYNEQFF
TGTGCCACCAGTGACCCGGACTCTAGCTCCTACAATGAGCAGTTCTTC
>TRBD2|TRBV6-2/TRBV6-3|few|TRBJ2-1
CASSLRLAGGPGNEQFF
TGTGCCAGCAGCCTGCGACTAGCGGGAGGGCCGGGGAATGAGCAGTTCTTC
>NA|TRBV12-3/TRBV12-4|many|TRBJ2-3
CASSLGGSDTQYF
TGTGCCAGCAGTTTGGGAGGTTCAGATACGCAGTATTTT
>NA|TRBV7-9|few|TRBJ2-1
CASSPRIRDSNEQFF
TGTGCCAGCAGCCCTCGAATAAGGGATTCCAATGAGCAGTTCTTC
>NA|TRBV5-1|many|TRBJ2-7
CASSLNSGAYEQYF
TGCGCCAGCAGCTTGAATAGTGGGGCCTACGAGCAGTACTTC
>TRBD2|TRBV4-3|NA|TRBJ2-2
CASSQDPLAGGPFGELFF
TGCGCCAGCAGCCAAGACCCACTAGCGGGAGGGCCTTTCGGGGAGCTGTTTTTT
>NA|TRBV7-2|few|TRBJ2-2
CASTPRGGTGELFF
TGTGCCAGCACCCCGAGGGGCGGGACCGGGGAGCTGTTTTTT
>NA|TRBV25-1|NA|TRBJ2-1
CASSGTGRGNEQLF
TGTGCCAGCAGTGGTACGGGACGGGGGAATGAGCAGTTATTC
>NA|TRBV6-5|NA|TRBJ1-1
CASRYSLNTEAFF
TGTGCCAGCAGGTACTCGTTGAACACTGAAGCTTTCTTT
>NA|TRBV6-5|NA|TRBJ1-1
CASSFQYEGTEAFF
TGTGCCAGCAGTTTCCAGTATGAGGGAACTGAAGCTTTCTTT
>TRBD1|TRBV10-3|NA|TRBJ2-7
CATSGGEGYEQYF
TGTGCCACCTCAGGGGGCGAGGGCTACGAGCAGTACTTC
>TRBD2|TRBV11-2|many|TRBJ2-3
CASSTRTSVTLTDTQYF
TGTGCCAGCAGCACCCGGACTAGCGTTACCCTCACAGATACGCAGTATTTT
>NA|TRBV24-1|NA|TRBJ2-7
CATSEKGLQYEQYF
TGTGCCACCAGTGAGAAGGGTCTACAGTACGAGCAGTACTTC
>TRBD2|TRBV20-1|NA|TRBJ2-6
CSAPTGLAGRSGANVLTF
TGCAGTGCCCCTACCGGACTAGCGGGACGCTCTGGGGCCAACGTCCTGACTTTC
>NA|TRBV19|few|TRBJ2-3
CASLRGDTDTQYF
TGTGCCAGCCTCCGAGGGGACACAGATACGCAGTATTTT
>TRBD1|TRBV5-1|NA|TRBJ1-1
CASSLLEGAFTEAFF
TGCGCCAGCAGCTTGTTGGAGGGGGCGTTCACTGAAGCTTTCTTT
>TRBD2|TRBV18|many|TRBJ2-1
CASSPASGAYNEQFF
TGTGCCAGCAGCCCGGCTAGCGGAGCTTACAATGAGCAGTTCTTC
>TRBD1|TRBV12-3/TRBV12-4|many|TRBJ2-2
CASSRQGSGELFF
TGTGCCAGCAGCCGACAGGGTTCCGGGGAGCTGTTTTTT
>TRBD2|TRBV11-1|few|TRBJ2-1
CASSLVEVAGGNEQFF
TGTGCCAGCAGCTTAGTGGAGGTAGCGGGAGGTAATGAGCAGTTCTTC
>NA|TRBV5-4|NA|TRBJ2-2
CASSDQGGGGELFF
TGTGCCAGCAGCGACCAGGGGGGCGGCGGGGAGCTGTTTTTT
>NA|TRBV4-3|NA|TRBJ2-7
CASSQGLGYEQYF
TGCGCCAGCAGCCAAGGACTGGGATACGAGCAGTACTTC
>TRBD2|TRBV7-2|many|TRBJ2-1
CASSLGGLAYEQFF
TGTGCCAGCAGCTTAGGGGGACTAGCGTATGAGCAGTTCTTC